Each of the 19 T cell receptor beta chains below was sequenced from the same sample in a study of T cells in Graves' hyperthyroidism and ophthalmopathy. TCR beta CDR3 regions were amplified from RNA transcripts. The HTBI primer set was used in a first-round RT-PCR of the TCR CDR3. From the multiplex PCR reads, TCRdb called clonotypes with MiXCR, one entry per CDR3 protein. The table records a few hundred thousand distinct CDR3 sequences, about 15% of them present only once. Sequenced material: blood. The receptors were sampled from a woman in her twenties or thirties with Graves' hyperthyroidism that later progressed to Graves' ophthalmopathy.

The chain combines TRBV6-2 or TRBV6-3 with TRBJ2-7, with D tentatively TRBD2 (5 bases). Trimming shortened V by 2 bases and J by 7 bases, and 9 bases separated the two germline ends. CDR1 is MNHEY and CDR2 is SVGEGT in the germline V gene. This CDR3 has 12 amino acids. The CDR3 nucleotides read TGTGCCAGCAGTTACCCTCGCGGGGAGCAGTACTTC. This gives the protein CASSYPRGEQYF.

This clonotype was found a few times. CDR3 protein: CATSGNDRINQPQHF. Here the CDR3 DNA reads TGTGCCACCAGTGGTAATGACAGGATCAATCAGCCCCAGCATTTT. This chain links TRBV24-1 with TRBJ1-5, with TRBD1 as a possible D gene (6 bases). The CDR3 is 15 amino acids. Trimming left V 5 bases short and J 3 bases short, with 13 bases between. Germline V gene data show CDR1 as KGHDR and CDR2 as SFDVKD.

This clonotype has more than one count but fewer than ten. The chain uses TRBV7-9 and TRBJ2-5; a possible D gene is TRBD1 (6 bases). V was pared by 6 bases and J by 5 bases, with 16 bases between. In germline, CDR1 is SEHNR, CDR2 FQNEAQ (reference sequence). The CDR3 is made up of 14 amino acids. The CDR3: CASSRRVQGETQYF. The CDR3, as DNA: TGTGCCAGCAGTCGTAGGGTCCAGGGGGAGACCCAGTACTTC.

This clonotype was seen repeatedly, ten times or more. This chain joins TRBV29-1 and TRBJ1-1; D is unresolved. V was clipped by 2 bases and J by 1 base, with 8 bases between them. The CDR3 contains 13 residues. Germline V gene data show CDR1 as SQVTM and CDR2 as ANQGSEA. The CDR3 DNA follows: TGCAGCGTTGAAAAGGCGAGGAACACTGAAGCTTTCTTT. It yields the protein CSVEKARNTEAFF.

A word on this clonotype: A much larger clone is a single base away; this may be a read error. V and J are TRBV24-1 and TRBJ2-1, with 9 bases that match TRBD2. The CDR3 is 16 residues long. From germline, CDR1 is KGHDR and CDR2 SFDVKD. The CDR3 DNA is TGTGCCACCAGTGCATCCCCTAGCGGGATTTACAATGAGCGGTTCTTC. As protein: CATSASPSGIYNERFF.

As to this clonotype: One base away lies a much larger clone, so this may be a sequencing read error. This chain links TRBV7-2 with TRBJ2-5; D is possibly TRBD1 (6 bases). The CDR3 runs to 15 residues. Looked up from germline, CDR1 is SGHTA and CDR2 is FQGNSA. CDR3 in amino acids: CASSSPGVQSETHYF. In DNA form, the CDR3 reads TGTGCCAGCAGCTCCCCAGGGGTCCAATCGGAGACCCACTACTTC. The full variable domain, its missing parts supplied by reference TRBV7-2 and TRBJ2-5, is GAGVSQSPSNKVTEKGKDVELRCDPISGHTALYWYRQSLGQGLEFLIYFQGNSAPDKSGLPSDRFSAERTGGSVSTLTIQRTQQEDSAVYLCASSSPGVQSETHYFGPGTRLLVL.

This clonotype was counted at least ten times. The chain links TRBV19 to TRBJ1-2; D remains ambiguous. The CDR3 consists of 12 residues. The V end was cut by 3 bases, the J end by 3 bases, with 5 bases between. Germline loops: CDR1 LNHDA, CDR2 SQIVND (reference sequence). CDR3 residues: CASSITDYGYTF. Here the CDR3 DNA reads TGTGCCAGTAGTATTACAGACTATGGCTACACCTTC.

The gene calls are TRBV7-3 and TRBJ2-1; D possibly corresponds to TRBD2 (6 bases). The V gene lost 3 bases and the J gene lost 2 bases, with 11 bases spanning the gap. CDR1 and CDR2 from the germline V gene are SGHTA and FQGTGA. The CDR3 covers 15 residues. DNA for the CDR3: TGTGCCAGCAGCTTTGGAGGGCCCGCCTACAATGAGCAGTTCTTC. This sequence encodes CASSFGGPAYNEQFF.

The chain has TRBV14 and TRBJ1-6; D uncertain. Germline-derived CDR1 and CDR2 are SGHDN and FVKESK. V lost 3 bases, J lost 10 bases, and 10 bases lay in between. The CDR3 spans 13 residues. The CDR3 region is CASSHRWESPLHF. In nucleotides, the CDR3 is TGTGCCAGCAGCCACCGATGGGAGTCACCCCTCCACTTT.

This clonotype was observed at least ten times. CDR3 nucleotides: TGTGCCAGCCGCGAGGGGCACTCCTATAATTCACCCCTCCACTTT. It yields the protein CASREGHSYNSPLHF. The chain combines TRBV12-3 or TRBV12-4 with TRBJ1-6; D is possibly TRBD1 (5 bases). The CDR3 has 15 residues. Trimming shortened V by 8 bases and J by 0 bases, and 11 bases separated the two germline ends.

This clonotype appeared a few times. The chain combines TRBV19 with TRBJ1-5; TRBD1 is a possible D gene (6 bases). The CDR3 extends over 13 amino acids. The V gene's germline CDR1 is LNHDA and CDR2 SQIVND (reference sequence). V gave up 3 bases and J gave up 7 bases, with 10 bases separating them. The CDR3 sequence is CASSMRQAQPQHF. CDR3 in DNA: TGTGCCAGTAGTATGAGACAGGCCCAGCCCCAGCATTTT.

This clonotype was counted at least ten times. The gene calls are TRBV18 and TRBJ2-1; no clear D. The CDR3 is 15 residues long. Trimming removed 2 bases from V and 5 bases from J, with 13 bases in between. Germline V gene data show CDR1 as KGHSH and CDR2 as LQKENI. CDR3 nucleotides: TGTGCCAGCTCACCAGCCCAGCGCACTAACAATGAGCAGTTCTTC. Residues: CASSPAQRTNNEQFF.

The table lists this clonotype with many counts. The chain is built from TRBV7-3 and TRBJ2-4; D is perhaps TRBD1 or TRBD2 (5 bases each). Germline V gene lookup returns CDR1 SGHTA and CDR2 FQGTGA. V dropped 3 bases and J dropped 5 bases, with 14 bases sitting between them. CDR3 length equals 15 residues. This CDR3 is CASSLGRISQNIQYF. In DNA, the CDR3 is TGTGCCAGCAGCTTGGGACGGATTAGCCAAAACATTCAGTACTTC.

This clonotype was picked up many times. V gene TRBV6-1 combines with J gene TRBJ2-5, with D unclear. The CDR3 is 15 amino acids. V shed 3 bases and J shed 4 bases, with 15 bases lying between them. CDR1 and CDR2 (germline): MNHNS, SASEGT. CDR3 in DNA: TGTGCCAGCAGTGATCGGTACCTTGGCGGAGAGACCCAGTACTTC. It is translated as CASSDRYLGGETQYF.

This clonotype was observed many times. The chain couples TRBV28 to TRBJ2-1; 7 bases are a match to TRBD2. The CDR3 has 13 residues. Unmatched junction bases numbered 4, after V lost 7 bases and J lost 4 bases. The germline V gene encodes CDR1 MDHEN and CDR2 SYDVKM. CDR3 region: CASTSGEYNEQFF. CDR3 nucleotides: TGTGCCAGCACCAGCGGGGAGTACAATGAGCAGTTCTTC.

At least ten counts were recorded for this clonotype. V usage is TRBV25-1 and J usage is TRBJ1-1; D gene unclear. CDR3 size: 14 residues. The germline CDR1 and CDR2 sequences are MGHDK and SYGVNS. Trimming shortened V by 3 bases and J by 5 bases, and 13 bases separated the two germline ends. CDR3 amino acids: CASSETLVGTEAFF. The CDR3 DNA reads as TGTGCCAGCAGTGAGACGCTCGTAGGTACTGAAGCTTTCTTT.

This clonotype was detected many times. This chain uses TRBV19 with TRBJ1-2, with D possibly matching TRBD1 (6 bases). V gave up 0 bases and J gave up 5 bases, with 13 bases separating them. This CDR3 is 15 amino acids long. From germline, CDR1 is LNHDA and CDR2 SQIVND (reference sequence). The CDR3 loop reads CASSIESSTGYGYTF. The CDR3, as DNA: TGTGCCAGTAGTATAGAGTCGTCGACAGGTTATGGCTACACCTTC.

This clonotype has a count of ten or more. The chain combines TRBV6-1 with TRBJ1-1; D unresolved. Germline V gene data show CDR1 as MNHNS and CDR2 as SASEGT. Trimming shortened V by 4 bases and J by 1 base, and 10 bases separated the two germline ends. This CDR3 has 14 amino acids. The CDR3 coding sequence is TGTGCCAGCAGTGCCGGGCCCCGGAACACTGAAGCTTTCTTT. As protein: CASSAGPRNTEAFF.

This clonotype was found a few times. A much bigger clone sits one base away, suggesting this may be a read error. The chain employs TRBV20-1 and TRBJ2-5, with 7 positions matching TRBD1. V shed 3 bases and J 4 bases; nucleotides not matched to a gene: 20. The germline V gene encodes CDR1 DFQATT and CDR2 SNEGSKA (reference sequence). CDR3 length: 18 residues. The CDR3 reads CSARAGTVGLVVRETQYF. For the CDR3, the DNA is TGCAGTGCTAGGGCCGGGACAGTGGGGTTAGTGGTCAGAGAGACCCAGTACTTC.